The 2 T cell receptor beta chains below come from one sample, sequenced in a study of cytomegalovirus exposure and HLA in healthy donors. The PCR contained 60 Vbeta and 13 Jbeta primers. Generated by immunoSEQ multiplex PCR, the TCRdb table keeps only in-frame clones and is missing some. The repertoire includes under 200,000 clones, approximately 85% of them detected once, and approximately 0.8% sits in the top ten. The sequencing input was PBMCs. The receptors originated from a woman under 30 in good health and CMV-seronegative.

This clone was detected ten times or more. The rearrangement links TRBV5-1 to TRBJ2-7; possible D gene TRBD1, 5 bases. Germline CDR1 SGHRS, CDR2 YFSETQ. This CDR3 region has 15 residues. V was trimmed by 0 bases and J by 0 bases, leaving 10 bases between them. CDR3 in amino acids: CASSLVPGASYEQYF. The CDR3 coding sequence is TGCGCCAGCAGCTTGGTACCTGGGGCCTCCTACGAGCAGTACTTC.

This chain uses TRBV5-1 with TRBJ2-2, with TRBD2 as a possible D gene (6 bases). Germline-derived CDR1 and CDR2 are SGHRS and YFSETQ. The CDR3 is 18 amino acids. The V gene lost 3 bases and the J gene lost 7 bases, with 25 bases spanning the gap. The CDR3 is CASSSTRRDSLLGGELFF. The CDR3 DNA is TGCGCCAGCAGCTCAACCCGCCGGGACTCACTTCTCGGCGGGGAGCTGTTTTTT.